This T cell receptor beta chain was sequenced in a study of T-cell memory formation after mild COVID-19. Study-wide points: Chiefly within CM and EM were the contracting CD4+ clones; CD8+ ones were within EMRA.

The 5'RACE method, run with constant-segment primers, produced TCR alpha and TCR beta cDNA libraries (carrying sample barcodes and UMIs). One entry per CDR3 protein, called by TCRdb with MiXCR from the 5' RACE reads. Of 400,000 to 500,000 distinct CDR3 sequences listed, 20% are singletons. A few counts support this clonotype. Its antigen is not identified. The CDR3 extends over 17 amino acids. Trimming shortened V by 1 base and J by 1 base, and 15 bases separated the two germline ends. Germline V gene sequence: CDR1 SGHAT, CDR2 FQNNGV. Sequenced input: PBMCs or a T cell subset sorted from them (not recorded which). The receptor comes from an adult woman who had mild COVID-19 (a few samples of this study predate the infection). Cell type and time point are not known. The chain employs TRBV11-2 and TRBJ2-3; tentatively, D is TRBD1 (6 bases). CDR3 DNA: TGTGCCAGCAGCTTAGGAGTGGCGACAGGCCGCACAGATACGCAGTATTTT. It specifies CASSLGVATGRTDTQYF.